The entry that follows covers one T cell receptor (beta chain) sequence. Its cognate antigen is unknown. The authors incorporated unique molecular identifiers into the TCR beta cDNA libraries. Via MiXCR, TCRdb re-called the PCR reads, giving one row per CDR3 protein. Of more than 450,000 distinct CDR3 sequences listed, about 40% are singletons. This record belongs to a study of post-analysis software for immune sequencing data. The overall study: Patients with relapsing-remitting, secondary progressive and progressive-relapsing multiple sclerosis courses were all represented.

Whole-study results and caveats: Compared with controls, patients had more of 4 to 6 TRBV segments, including TRBV5-6, TRBV5-1 and TRBV20-1.

V was cut by 3 bases and J by 1 base, with 9 bases left in between. Germline V gene lookup returns CDR1 DFQATT and CDR2 SNEGSKA (reference sequence). This CDR3 is 13 amino acids long. Sequencing input: blood. The TCR comes from a girl under 18 with multiple sclerosis. The rearrangement uses TRBV20-1 and TRBJ1-1; D is ambiguous. For the CDR3, the DNA is TGCAGTGCTAGGATTACAAAGAACACTGAAGCTTTCTTT. Translation: CSARITKNTEAFF.